Included here is one T cell receptor beta chain sequence, with context. Its antigen is as yet unknown. CDR1 is SNHLY, CDR2 FYNNEI, per germline. The CDR3 is made up of 16 amino acids. The ends lost 0 bases at V and 5 bases at J; junction bases unmatched: 8. These data originate in a study of shared clonotypes between healthy human individuals. The study's findings and limits: How much donors shared clonotypes was expected to be affected by sequencing depth.

The method was immunoSEQ multiplex PCR; TCRdb's version includes in-frame clones alone and lacks a portion of them. This table holds about 2 million clones, approximately 94% found once. The naive CD8 fraction comprised CD45RO-negative cells positively selected for CCR7 and excluded terminally differentiated effector memory CD45RA+ cells. Those who donated, Caucasian adults without exception, all lived in Nashville, Tennessee. This TCR was sampled from a young man in good health. The chain recombines TRBV2 with TRBJ2-7; 9 bases agree with TRBD2. Source material: naive CD8+ T cells sorted from blood. CDR3 amino acids: CASSEAASGARHEQYF. CDR3 coding DNA: TGTGCCAGCAGTGAAGCCGCTAGCGGGGCTCGACACGAGCAGTACTTC. Variable domain in full (rest from reference TRBV2 and TRBJ2-7): EPEVTQTPSHQVTQMGQEVILRCVPISNHLYFYWYRQILGQKVEFLVSFYNNEISEKSEIFDDQFSVERPDGSNFTLKIRSTKLEDSAMYFCASSEAASGARHEQYFGPGTRLTVT.